The clone carrying this T cell receptor (beta chain) was recorded a few times. Antigen specificity is unknown. This record comes from a study of cytomegalovirus exposure and HLA in healthy donors. Germline V CDR1 and CDR2: LNHDA, SQIVND (reference sequence). CDR3 size: 14 residues. Trimming removed 7 bases from V and 3 bases from J; junction bases left unmatched: 4. Study-wide results and limits: An analysis was carried out at a later point. It showed that HLA-associated TCR beta chains were more clonally expanded than equally common non-associated chains. The authors later found most CMV-associated TCR beta chains appeared HLA-restricted.

PCR primers comprised 60 Vbeta and 13 Jbeta primers. Here immunoSEQ multiplex PCR was the method, and the copy in TCRdb shows in-frame clones only, minus some. Of about 130,000 clones detected, more than 75% appear once; the ten largest clones hold 11%. Sequenced material: PBMCs. The receptor's source is a young man in good health and CMV-seropositive. The V and J genes are TRBV19 and TRBJ1-3; 9 bases line up with TRBD1. The CDR3 protein is CASKDRGYGNTIYF. CDR3 DNA sequence: TGTGCCAGTAAGGACAGGGGTTATGGAAACACCATATATTTT.